The next 29 T cell receptor beta chains were all read from a single sample in a study of blood T cell repertoires in COVID-19. Sequencing was performed with immunoSEQ multiplex PCR; in TCRdb, only in-frame clones are kept and a portion is missing. The repertoire holds roughly 100,000 clones, with roughly nine tenths as singletons. Material for sequencing was peripheral blood. The receptors derive from a human donor in a cohort sampled during active COVID-19.

The rearrangement links TRBV5-4 to TRBJ2-6, with D hard to call. Looked up from germline, CDR1 is SGHNT and CDR2 is YYREEE (reference sequence). The CDR3 consists of 15 residues. V dropped 3 bases and J dropped 0 bases, with 7 bases sitting between them. In DNA form, the CDR3 reads TGTGCCAGCAGCTCAGCAGGCTCTGGGGCCAACGTCCTGACTTTC. Protein product: CASSSAGSGANVLTF.

The chain employs TRBV9 and TRBJ2-3; D is unresolved. This CDR3 contains 14 residues. The germline gives CDR1 SGDLS, CDR2 YYNGEE. Trimming left V 3 bases short and J 4 bases short, with 12 bases between. CDR3 residues: CASSAASYSDTQYF. In nucleotides, the CDR3 is TGTGCCAGCAGCGCCGCCTCCTATTCAGATACGCAGTATTTT.

The chain carries TRBV7-6 and TRBJ1-2; 7 nucleotides agree with TRBD1. Trimming at V came to 5 bases and at J to 10 bases, leaving 7 bases not matched to a gene. Germline V gene sequence: CDR1 SGHVS, CDR2 FNYEAQ. The CDR3 is made up of 12 amino acids. CDR3 region: CASSLRDRDYTF. The CDR3 coding sequence is TGTGCCAGCAGCCTTCGGGACAGAGACTACACCTTC.

The table lists this clone with a count of one. The chain uses TRBV7-6 and TRBJ1-2; D call uncertain. The germline V gene encodes CDR1 SGHVS and CDR2 FNYEAQ. The CDR3 has 15 amino acids. The V gene lost 4 bases and the J gene lost 8 bases, with 20 bases spanning the gap. The CDR3 DNA sequence: TGTGCCAGCAGCTCCACCCCCGGGGAGGTGGGCGGCTACACCTTC. Residues: CASSSTPGEVGGYTF.

This clone came up once. This CDR3 reads CASTNPGVSYEQYF. CDR3 DNA: TGTGCCAGCACCAACCCGGGGGTCTCCTACGAGCAGTACTTC. The chain couples TRBV6-5 to TRBJ2-7; TRBD2 might be the D (6 bases). The CDR3 consists of 14 residues. Germline V gene sequence: CDR1 MNHEY, CDR2 SVGAGI. Between the trimmed V and J ends, which lost 7 bases and 0 bases, there was a span of 13 bases.

The chain recombines TRBV7-9 with TRBJ2-1, with D possibly TRBD2 on 5 matching bases. This CDR3 has 14 residues. Trimming took off 2 bases at V and 7 bases at J, with 12 bases between the two ends. CDR1 is SEHNR, CDR2 FQNEAQ, per germline (reference sequence). The CDR3 DNA reads TGTGCCAGCAGCTTACGTGTTAGCGAGAATGAGCAGTTCTTC. It codes for CASSLRVSENEQFF. The variable domain in full, with the rest retrieved from reference TRBV7-9 and TRBJ2-1, is DTGVSQNPRHKITKRGQNVTFRCDPISEHNRLYWYRQTLGQGPEFLTYFQNEAQLEKSRLLSDRFSAERPKGSFSTLEIQRTEQGDSAMYLCASSLRVSENEQFFGPGTRLTVL.

This clone appeared a few times. The genes are TRBV7-3 and TRBJ2-2, with D maybe TRBD2 (6 bases). CDR1 SGHTA and CDR2 FQGTGA come from the germline V gene. Deletions cut 2 bases from V and 0 bases from J, with 7 bases between. This CDR3 region has 15 residues. The chain's CDR3 is CASSLLAANTGELFF. The CDR3 nucleotides read TGTGCCAGCAGCTTATTAGCGGCGAACACCGGGGAGCTGTTTTTT.

The rearrangement links TRBV5-1 to TRBJ1-4; a weak D match, TRBD1 (5 bases). Per germline, CDR1 SGHRS and CDR2 YFSETQ. This CDR3 contains 15 residues. V was clipped by 6 bases and J by 0 bases, with 12 bases between them. The CDR3 reads CASNSGDSTNEKLFF. The CDR3 coding sequence is TGCGCCAGCAATTCGGGGGATTCAACTAATGAAAAACTGTTTTTT.

The chain recombines TRBV4-2 with TRBJ2-7, with 7 bases matching TRBD2. CDR1 is LGHNA and CDR2 is YNFKEQ in the germline V gene. V dropped 1 base and J dropped 0; count of bases not matched to a gene: 6. CDR3 length: 16 residues. CDR3 bases: TGTGCCAGCAGCCAAGGAGGGGCTAGCGGCTCCTACGAGCAGTACTTC. It specifies CASSQGGASGSYEQYF.

This chain links TRBV7-9 with TRBJ2-5, with D possibly TRBD2 on 6 matching bases. Trimming cost V 9 bases and J 5 bases, with 25 bases left between them. This CDR3 has 16 amino acids. Germline CDR1 is SEHNR and CDR2 is FQNEAQ (reference sequence). CDR3 nucleotide sequence: TGTGCCAGTAGTTTCGCGGGGACGGGCGGGGAGGAGACCCAGTACTTC. This encodes CASSFAGTGGEETQYF.

The rearrangement joins TRBV6-5 to TRBJ1-3; no clear D. Trimming shortened V by 3 bases and J by 3 bases, and 12 bases separated the two germline ends. Looked up from germline, CDR1 is MNHEY and CDR2 is SVGAGI. CDR3 size: 15 residues. The CDR3 DNA is TGTGCCAGCAGTTATTATTTGGCACATGGAAACACCATATATTTT. This encodes CASSYYLAHGNTIYF.

About this clone: The junction differs from germline at one of its ends, possibly a read error. This chain uses TRBV7-9 with TRBJ2-7; 9 nucleotides match TRBD2. In germline, CDR1 is SEHNR, CDR2 FQNEAQ (reference sequence). The CDR3 consists of 13 residues. The CDR3 nucleotides are TGTGCCATCAGCGGGGGGAGGTTCTACGAGCAGTACTTC. Encoded protein: CAISGGRFYEQYF.

The chain combines TRBV28 with TRBJ2-1, with D perhaps matching TRBD2 (6 bases). The CDR3 loop spans 12 amino acids. Germline CDR1 reads MDHEN; CDR2 reads SYDVKM. V shed 2 bases and J shed 8 bases, with 7 bases lying between them. CDR3 nucleotides: TGTGCCAGCAGTTTAGGAGGGTATGAGCAGTTCTTC. Encoded protein: CASSLGGYEQFF. The full variable domain, with the rest looked up from reference TRBV28 and TRBJ2-1, is DVKVTQSSRYLVKRTGEKVFLECVQDMDHENMFWYRQDPGLGLRLIYFSYDVKMKEKGDIPEGYSVSREKKERFSLILESASTNQTSMYLCASSLGGYEQFFGPGTRLTVL.

The genes are TRBV14 and TRBJ1-5, with D perhaps matching TRBD1 (5 bases). V was pared by 3 bases and J by 5 bases, with 14 bases between. Per the germline V gene, CDR1 is SGHDN and CDR2 is FVKESK. This CDR3 region has 15 residues. The CDR3 sequence is CASSQGREGDQPQHF. The CDR3 DNA is TGTGCCAGCAGCCAGGGCAGGGAGGGTGATCAGCCCCAGCATTTT.

The chain employs TRBV3-1 (or the pseudogene TRBV3-2) and TRBJ2-1; 14 bases are shared with TRBD2. V shed 1 base and J 7 bases; nucleotides not matched to a gene: 12. The CDR3 is 19 amino acids. The germline V gene encodes CDR1 LGHDT and CDR2 YNNKEL (reference sequence). The CDR3 nucleotides are TGTGCCAGCAGCCAAGTGATCGGGACTAGCGGGGGTTTGGTTAATGAGCAGTTCTTC. Translating it yields CASSQVIGTSGGLVNEQFF.

This rearrangement joins TRBV6-6 to TRBJ1-4; D gene uncertain. The length of the CDR3 is 14 residues. Germline V lookup: CDR1 MNHNY, CDR2 SVGAGI (reference sequence). V dropped 6 bases and J dropped 7 bases, with 15 bases sitting between them. Here the CDR3 DNA reads TGTGCCAGCAGCCGATTATCCGGCGGTGAAAAACTGTTTTTT. It encodes CASSRLSGGEKLFF.

V usage is TRBV3-1 (or the pseudogene TRBV3-2) and J usage is TRBJ2-2; the D gene is possibly TRBD2 (5 bases). Germline CDR1 reads LGHDT; CDR2 reads YNNKEL (reference sequence). The CDR3 is made up of 16 amino acids. Trimming left V 2 bases short and J 6 bases short, with 16 bases between. The CDR3 coding sequence is TGTGCCAGCAGCCAACCTCTAGCCCAATGGGCCGGGGAGCTGTTTTTT. Protein: CASSQPLAQWAGELFF.

This chain joins TRBV16 and TRBJ2-7; 9 positions agree with TRBD1. Per germline, CDR1 KGHSY and CDR2 FQNENV. Trimming cost V 1 base and J 5 bases; bases outside gene matches: 6. The CDR3 consists of 15 residues. CDR3: CASSQLGQGMNEQYF. The DNA of the CDR3 is TGTGCCAGCAGCCAATTGGGACAGGGCATGAACGAGCAGTACTTC.

The table lists this clone with a count of one. V and J are TRBV4-2 and TRBJ2-6; 7 nucleotides align to TRBD2. Germline CDR1 reads LGHNA; CDR2 reads YNFKEQ. V lost 4 bases and J lost 4; bases outside the gene matches: 7. CDR3 size: 16 residues. CDR3 loop: CASSPGGRAGANVLTF. The DNA for the CDR3 is TGTGCCAGCAGCCCGGGGGGAAGGGCGGGGGCCAACGTCCTGACTTTC.

The CDR3 sequence is CASRWGREKSYNEQFF. CDR3 nucleotides: TGTGCCAGCAGATGGGGACGGGAGAAGTCCTACAATGAGCAGTTCTTC. The V and J genes are TRBV2 and TRBJ2-1, with a tentative D call TRBD2 (6 bases). Germline CDR1 is SNHLY and CDR2 is FYNNEI. This CDR3 region has 16 residues. The ends were cut back, 6 bases at V and 1 base at J, with 16 bases in the middle. The whole variable domain, remainder taken from reference TRBV2 and TRBJ2-1, is EPEVTQTPSHQVTQMGQEVILRCVPISNHLYFYWYRQILGQKVEFLVSFYNNEISEKSEIFDDQFSVERPDGSNFTLKIRSTKLEDSAMYFCASRWGREKSYNEQFFGPGTRLTVL.

The rearrangement joins TRBV5-1 to TRBJ2-7, with 11 bases fitting TRBD2. Trimming took 4 bases from V and 2 from J; bases not matched to a gene: 11. The CDR3 has 17 residues. CDR1 and CDR2 from the germline V gene are SGHRS and YFSETQ. CDR3 DNA: TGCGCCAGCAGCCGAGCCCCTCTAGCGGGAGGTACCTACGAGCAGTACTTC. As protein: CASSRAPLAGGTYEQYF.

The V gene is TRBV5-4, the J gene TRBJ1-4; 9 nucleotides agree with TRBD1. J lost 4 bases, V lost 3 bases, and 4 bases had no gene match. The CDR3 contains 15 residues. CDR1 is SGHNT, CDR2 YYREEE, per germline (reference sequence). The DNA of the CDR3 is TGTGCCAGCAGCTCCGGGGACAGGGTTAATGAAAAACTGTTTTTT. Protein product: CASSSGDRVNEKLFF.

This clone appeared once. The CDR3 DNA is TGTGCCAGCAGTCCCCAGGGGAACTATGGCTACACCTTC. It codes for CASSPQGNYGYTF. The rearrangement links TRBV27 to TRBJ1-2, with D possibly TRBD1 on 6 matching bases. CDR1 and CDR2 from the germline V gene are MNHEY and SMNVEV (reference sequence). V was pared by 5 bases and J by 2 bases, with 9 bases between. The CDR3 consists of 13 residues.

This clone was found once. V gene TRBV19 combines with J gene TRBJ2-5; 8 positions match TRBD2. The CDR3 consists of 15 residues. The germline gives CDR1 LNHDA, CDR2 SQIVND (reference sequence). Trimming removed 4 bases from V and 3 bases from J; junction bases left unmatched: 7. The CDR3 spells CASSTLFGGEETQYF. CDR3 bases: TGTGCCAGTAGTACTCTGTTCGGGGGGGAAGAGACCCAGTACTTC.

The chain joins TRBV6-5 to TRBJ2-2; D is uncertain. The CDR3 spans 13 residues. The V gene's germline CDR1 is MNHEY and CDR2 SVGAGI. With 4 bases removed from V and 4 bases from J, the gap between germline ends came to 7 bases. The CDR3 sequence is CASSWQSTGELFF. The DNA for the CDR3 is TGTGCCAGCAGTTGGCAGTCCACCGGGGAGCTGTTTTTT.

J is TRBJ2-1 and V is TRBV19, with TRBD1 identical over 7 bases. The length of the CDR3 is 14 residues. The trim removed 8 bases at V and 8 bases at J, leaving 12 bases unmatched. Germline lookup yields CDR1 LNHDA and CDR2 SQIVND (reference sequence). CDR3 sequence reads: CASGRDRAVYEQFF. The CDR3 bases are TGTGCCAGTGGACGAGACAGGGCGGTTTATGAGCAGTTCTTC.

The chain recombines TRBV3-1 (or the pseudogene TRBV3-2) with TRBJ1-1; TRBD1 agrees at 7 bases. The CDR3 runs 14 residues. The germline CDR1 and CDR2 sequences are LGHDT and YNNKEL (reference sequence). J gave up 5 bases and V 1 base, and 4 bases lay outside the gene matches. The DNA for the CDR3 is TGTGCCAGCAGCCAAGTAGGGGGCGCGACTGAAGCTTTCTTT. Protein: CASSQVGGATEAFF.

V usage is TRBV4-3 and J usage is TRBJ2-7; D is undetermined. V lost 0 bases and J lost 2, with 8 bases in between. Germline CDR1 reads LGHNA; CDR2 reads YSLEER. The CDR3 totals 14 residues. CDR3 residues: CASSQDPLTYEQYF. In nucleotides, the CDR3 is TGCGCCAGCAGCCAAGATCCCCTTACCTACGAGCAGTACTTC.

The chain links TRBV5-4 to TRBJ2-2; D remains ambiguous. V was trimmed by 3 bases and J by 6 bases, leaving 6 bases between them. This CDR3 spans 12 amino acids. The germline gives CDR1 SGHNT, CDR2 YYREEE (reference sequence). The CDR3 sequence: CASSSMAGELFF. CDR3 nucleotides: TGTGCCAGCAGCTCTATGGCCGGGGAGCTGTTTTTT.